One sample yielded the 27 T cell receptor beta chains listed below, sequenced in a study of technical replicates of blood from a few donors. The method was immunoSEQ multiplex PCR; TCRdb's version includes in-frame clones alone and lacks a portion of them. The data show around 70,000 clones, roughly 94% seen once. Sequencing used T cells isolated from PBMCs. The receptors stem from a human donor in good health.

The J gene is TRBJ2-7, the V gene TRBV19; TRBD1 matches 10 bases. The CDR3 consists of 17 residues. The germline gives CDR1 LNHDA, CDR2 SQIVND (reference sequence). The V segment lost 0 bases and the J segment 4 bases; nucleotides outside the gene matches: 9. CDR3 in DNA: TGTGCCAGTAGTATAGACTCGACCGGGACAGGGGATTACGAGCAGTACTTC. Protein product: CASSIDSTGTGDYEQYF.

The chain links TRBV5-3 to TRBJ2-7; 7 bases agree with TRBD2. TRBV5-3 is known as an ORF, though its function is uncertain. The length of the CDR3 is 15 residues. The J segment lost 5 bases and the V segment lost 1 base, leaving 9 bases of the junction unmatched. CDR3 loop: CARSLFSRETHEQYF. For the CDR3, the DNA is TGTGCCAGAAGCTTGTTTTCGCGGGAGACCCACGAGCAGTACTTC.

The chain recombines TRBV27 with TRBJ1-1; possibly TRBD1 for D (6 bases). The CDR3 runs to 17 residues. Germline loops: CDR1 MNHEY, CDR2 SMNVEV (reference sequence). The V end lost 1 base, the J end lost 6 bases, and 21 bases lay between the germline ends. CDR3 protein: CASSLYPDLGGLSEAFF. CDR3 in DNA: TGTGCCAGCAGTTTATATCCAGATTTGGGGGGGCTATCTGAAGCTTTCTTT.

This rearrangement joins TRBV18 to TRBJ2-5; 8 nucleotides match TRBD2. The ends lost 5 bases at V and 3 bases at J; junction bases unmatched: 8. The CDR3 totals 15 residues. Germline V lookup: CDR1 KGHSH, CDR2 LQKENI. CDR3 sequence: CASSSRTSSKETQYF. In nucleotides, the CDR3 is TGTGCCAGCTCATCCCGGACTAGCTCAAAAGAGACCCAGTACTTC.

This clone was observed once. The chain combines TRBV9 with TRBJ2-7, with TRBD2 as a possible D gene (6 bases). Germline lookup yields CDR1 SGDLS and CDR2 YYNGEE. CDR3 length: 14 amino acids. Trimming took off 0 bases at V and 5 bases at J, with 12 bases between the two ends. The CDR3 DNA reads as TGTGCCAGCAGCGTAGTAGGGGAGGCTCACGAGCAGTACTTC. Translating gives CASSVVGEAHEQYF.

The chain links TRBV27 to TRBJ1-5, with 7 bases fitting TRBD1. With 5 bases clipped from V and 4 bases from J, the junction kept 5 bases outside the gene matches. The V gene's germline CDR1 is MNHEY and CDR2 SMNVEV (reference sequence). The CDR3 extends over 14 amino acids. CDR3: CASSELGQNQPQHF. Here the CDR3 DNA reads TGTGCCAGCAGTGAATTGGGACAGAATCAGCCCCAGCATTTT.

This chain joins TRBV11-2 and TRBJ1-5; tentatively, D is TRBD1 (5 bases). From germline, CDR1 is SGHAT and CDR2 FQNNGV. The CDR3 consists of 15 residues. The V gene lost 0 bases and the J gene lost 4 bases, with 10 bases spanning the gap. The CDR3 protein is CASSLELRGNQPQHF. CDR3 DNA: TGTGCCAGCAGCTTAGAGCTACGGGGGAATCAGCCCCAGCATTTT.

This chain uses TRBV27 with TRBJ2-1, with 9 bases aligning to TRBD1. Trimming removed 5 bases from V and 12 bases from J; junction bases left unmatched: 14. Germline assignment: CDR1 MNHEY and CDR2 SMNVEV (reference sequence). CDR3 length: 15 residues. CDR3 region: CASSSSGTGSLVQFF. The CDR3 bases are TGTGCCAGCAGTAGCTCCGGGACAGGGTCTCTCGTGCAGTTCTTC.

V usage is TRBV9 and J usage is TRBJ1-1; 7 nucleotides line up with TRBD1. The CDR3 length is 16 residues. Germline lookup yields CDR1 SGDLS and CDR2 YYNGEE. The J segment lost 6 bases and the V segment lost 0 bases, leaving 11 bases of the junction unmatched. The CDR3 DNA sequence: TGTGCCAGCAGCGTAGAGATCACTGCCAGGGGGTCTGAAGCTTTCTTT. Translation: CASSVEITARGSEAFF.

The rearrangement links TRBV6-6 to TRBJ1-1; 7 nucleotides line up with TRBD1. The CDR3 contains 14 residues. CDR1 is MNHNY and CDR2 is SVGAGI in the germline V gene (reference sequence). Trimming took 5 bases from V and 6 from J; bases not matched to a gene: 9. CDR3 amino acids: CASSTDREISEAFF. The DNA for the CDR3 is TGTGCCAGCAGTACCGACAGGGAAATCTCTGAAGCTTTCTTT.

This sequence joins TRBV4-3 and TRBJ2-2, with 8 nucleotides matching TRBD1. Germline V gives CDR1 LGHNA, CDR2 YSLEER. The CDR3 totals 16 residues. V was clipped by 1 base and J by 5 bases; unmatched bases: 6. CDR3 residues: CASSQGTGGLTGELFF. CDR3 DNA: TGCGCCAGCAGCCAAGGAACAGGGGGGCTAACCGGGGAGCTGTTTTTT.

The rearrangement uses TRBV7-7 and TRBJ2-7; no clear D gene. V lost 5 bases, J lost 1 base, and 9 bases lay in between. Per the germline V gene, CDR1 is SSHAT and CDR2 is FNYEAQ (reference sequence). The CDR3 contains 13 residues. The CDR3 region is CASSLSDSYEQYF. Written as DNA, the CDR3 is TGTGCCAGCAGCCTCAGCGATTCCTACGAGCAGTACTTC.

This clone has just one count. The chain combines TRBV4-3 with TRBJ2-7; 7 bases are a match to TRBD1. This CDR3 contains 16 residues. CDR1 is LGHNA and CDR2 is YSLEER in the germline V gene. The junction had 10 bases not matched to a gene; V was cut back by 2 bases and J by 3 bases. CDR3 loop: CASSQSRDSGFYEQYF. The DNA for the CDR3 is TGCGCCAGCAGCCAAAGCCGGGACAGTGGGTTCTACGAGCAGTACTTC.

CDR3 amino acids: CASSSGQGAFDEQYF. The CDR3 nucleotides read TGTGCCAGCAGTTCGGGACAGGGGGCTTTTGACGAGCAGTACTTC. The J gene is TRBJ2-7, the V gene TRBV27, with 12 bases lining up with TRBD1. CDR1 and CDR2 (germline): MNHEY, SMNVEV (reference sequence). Germline trimming cut 4 bases from V and 5 bases from J; bases unmatched to any gene: 6. The CDR3 consists of 15 residues.

V and J are TRBV5-1 and TRBJ2-1; tentatively, D is TRBD2 (5 bases). Germline CDR1 and CDR2: SGHRS and YFSETQ. The V end lost 7 bases, the J end lost 1 base, and 12 bases lay between the germline ends. The CDR3 is 14 amino acids. The CDR3 nucleotides read TGCGCCAGCGGGCCTAGCATGTCCTACAATGAGCAGTTCTTC. Translating gives CASGPSMSYNEQFF. Filled out from reference TRBV5-1 and TRBJ2-1, the complete variable domain reads KAGVTQTPRYLIKTRGQQVTLSCSPISGHRSVSWYQQTPGQGLQFLFEYFSETQRNKGNFPGRFSGRQFSNSRSEMNVSTLELGDSALYLCASGPSMSYNEQFFGPGTRLTVL.

The rearrangement links TRBV15 to TRBJ2-3; unclear D gene. The CDR3 sequence is 14 residues long. Germline V gene data show CDR1 as LNHNV and CDR2 as YYDKDF (reference sequence). The germline V and J ends were trimmed by 0 bases and 5 bases, with 9 bases remaining between them. CDR3 amino acids: CATSRDDSRDTQYF. The CDR3 coding sequence is TGTGCCACCAGCAGAGATGATAGTCGAGATACGCAGTATTTT.

The gene calls are TRBV5-1 and TRBJ2-1, with 7 bases aligning to TRBD2. Germline values: CDR1 SGHRS, CDR2 YFSETQ. V dropped 0 bases and J dropped 0; count of bases not matched to a gene: 3. There are 16 residues in the CDR3. CDR3 sequence (DNA): TGCGCCAGCAGCTTGGATCCTAGCGGCTCCTACAATGAGCAGTTCTTC. The encoded protein is CASSLDPSGSYNEQFF.

V is TRBV29-1 and J is TRBJ1-1; tentatively, D is TRBD1 (5 bases). Trimming pared 7 bases from V and 1 base from J, leaving 7 bases between. The length of the CDR3 is 11 residues. Germline V gene sequence: CDR1 SQVTM, CDR2 ANQGSEA. The DNA for the CDR3 is TGCAGCGCAGACAGGAACACTGAAGCTTTCTTT. Its protein is CSADRNTEAFF.

This chain uses TRBV7-9 with TRBJ2-5, with TRBD1 matching over 7 bases. Per the germline V gene, CDR1 is SEHNR and CDR2 is FQNEAQ (reference sequence). With V trimmed by 3 bases and J by 3 bases, 7 bases remained unmatched. CDR3 length: 15 amino acids. The CDR3 coding sequence is TGTGCCAGCAGCTTCGTTGTTACAGGGGAAGAGACCCAGTACTTC. Its translation: CASSFVVTGEETQYF.

The genes are TRBV4-1 and TRBJ2-3; D is possibly TRBD1 (6 bases). This CDR3 has 14 amino acids. Germline CDR1 reads MGHRA; CDR2 reads YSYEKL. V lost 4 bases and J 5 bases, leaving 13 bases between the germline ends. CDR3 sequence (DNA): TGCGCCAGCAGCCGCAGTGGGACACTAGATACGCAGTATTTT. Encoded protein: CASSRSGTLDTQYF.

This chain joins TRBV7-9 and TRBJ1-4; D not certain. In germline, CDR1 is SEHNR, CDR2 FQNEAQ (reference sequence). With 4 bases removed from V and 12 bases from J, the gap between germline ends came to 18 bases. The CDR3 length is 14 residues. CDR3 region: CASSSELIGSELFF. The CDR3 bases are TGTGCCAGCAGCTCCGAACTCATCGGGTCGGAACTGTTTTTT.

This clone was detected once. Written as DNA, the CDR3 is TGTGCCAGTAGTCCCCTTTCAGATACGCAGTATTTT. This encodes CASSPLSDTQYF. The chain uses TRBV19 and TRBJ2-3; D ambiguous. Germline CDR1 and CDR2: LNHDA and SQIVND (reference sequence). Trimming removed 5 bases from V and 4 bases from J, with 7 bases in between. There are 12 residues in the CDR3.

This chain uses TRBV6-4 with TRBJ1-5; D possibly corresponds to TRBD1 (5 bases). The CDR3 spans 13 residues. Germline V gene sequence: CDR1 MRHNA, CDR2 SNTAGT. Trimming stripped 3 bases from V and 3 bases from J, with 6 bases between. In DNA form, the CDR3 reads TGTGCCAGCAGTGAACAGGACAATCAGCCCCAGCATTTT. Translation gives CASSEQDNQPQHF.

This rearrangement joins TRBV28 to TRBJ2-1, with 10 bases that match TRBD2. Germline V gives CDR1 MDHEN, CDR2 SYDVKM. Germline trimming cut 0 bases from V and 7 bases from J; bases unmatched to any gene: 3. This CDR3 contains 15 residues. The DNA of the CDR3 is TGTGCCAGCAGTTTATGGGCTAGCGGGAGAAATGAGCAGTTCTTC. Translated: CASSLWASGRNEQFF.

This chain joins TRBV19 and TRBJ2-7, with TRBD1 matching 11 bases. The germline CDR1 and CDR2 sequences are LNHDA and SQIVND (reference sequence). V was clipped by 6 bases and J by 2 bases; unmatched bases: 3. The CDR3 is 14 residues long. The CDR3 region is CASSMGQGAYEQYF. The DNA of the CDR3 is TGTGCCAGTAGCATGGGACAGGGGGCCTACGAGCAGTACTTC.

The V gene is TRBV28, the J gene TRBJ2-7, with 8 bases that match TRBD1. This CDR3 is built from 14 residues. Looked up from germline, CDR1 is MDHEN and CDR2 is SYDVKM. Trimming at V came to 7 bases and at J to 3 bases, leaving 8 bases not matched to a gene. The CDR3 region has the DNA TGTGCCAGCATCAAAACAGGGGGTGGCTACGAGCAGTACTTC. It translates to CASIKTGGGYEQYF.

V gene TRBV6-1 combines with J gene TRBJ2-1; perhaps TRBD2 as D (5 bases). Trimming stripped 6 bases from V and 4 bases from J, with 13 bases between. Germline CDR1 and CDR2: MNHNS and SASEGT. CDR3 length equals 14 residues. CDR3 residues: CASRFSGNYNEQFF. The DNA of the CDR3 is TGTGCCAGCAGGTTCAGCGGAAATTACAATGAGCAGTTCTTC.